The clone carrying this T cell receptor (beta chain) was seen a single time. What it binds is not known. This specimen belongs to a study of cytomegalovirus exposure and HLA in healthy donors. Study-wide results and limits: Rare TCR sequences dominated, though some public TCRs recurred in many donors. Cytomegalovirus association was listed for around 180 TCR beta chains. In a later analysis, first-cohort TCR clusters were found to tend to co-occur in the 120 or so validation repertoires.

While the first cohort had 600 to 750 subjects, the donors belonged to the separate validation cohort of 120 subjects. Libraries were prepared by immunoSEQ multiplex PCR; TCRdb keeps only in-frame clonotypes and omits some of them. The table has roughly 260,000 clones, 90% seen once. CDR3 length equals 14 residues. CDR1 and CDR2 from the germline V gene are SGHVS and FQNEAQ. With 0 bases clipped from V and 5 bases from J, the junction kept 3 bases outside the gene matches. V and J are TRBV7-8 and TRBJ2-5; 7 bases are shared with TRBD2. This sequence originates from a woman between 18 and 30 years old in good health and CMV-seronegative. The sample was PBMCs. CDR3 nucleotides: TGTGCCAGCAGCTTAGCGGGGGGGAGGGAGACCCAGTACTTC. As protein: CASSLAGGRETQYF.